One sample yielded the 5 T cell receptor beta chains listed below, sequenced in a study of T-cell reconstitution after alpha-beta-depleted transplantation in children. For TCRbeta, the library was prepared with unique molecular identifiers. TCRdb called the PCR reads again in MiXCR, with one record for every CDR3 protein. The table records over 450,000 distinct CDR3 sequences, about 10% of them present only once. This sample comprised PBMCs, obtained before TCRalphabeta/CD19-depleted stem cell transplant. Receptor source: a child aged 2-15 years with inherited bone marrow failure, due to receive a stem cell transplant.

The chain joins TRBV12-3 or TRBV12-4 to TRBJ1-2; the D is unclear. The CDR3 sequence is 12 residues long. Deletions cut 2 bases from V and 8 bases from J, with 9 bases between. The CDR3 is CASSLSRVGYTF. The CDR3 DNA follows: TGTGCCAGCAGTTTATCGAGGGTGGGCTACACCTTC.

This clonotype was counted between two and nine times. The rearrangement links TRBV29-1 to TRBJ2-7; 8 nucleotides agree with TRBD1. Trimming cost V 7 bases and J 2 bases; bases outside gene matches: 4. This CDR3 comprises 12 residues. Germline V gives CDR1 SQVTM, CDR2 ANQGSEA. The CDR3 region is CSGGQDTYEQYF. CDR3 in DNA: TGCAGCGGGGGACAGGATACCTACGAGCAGTACTTC.

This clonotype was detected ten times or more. In nucleotides, the CDR3 is TGTGCCAGCAGTGCCGGGGTGGACACCGGGGAGCTGTTTTTT. Its translation is CASSAGVDTGELFF. The chain carries TRBV6-4 and TRBJ2-2, with D perhaps TRBD2 (5 bases). Trimming cost V 4 bases and J 3 bases, with 9 bases left between them. Germline V gene data show CDR1 as MRHNA and CDR2 as SNTAGT. The CDR3 consists of 14 residues.

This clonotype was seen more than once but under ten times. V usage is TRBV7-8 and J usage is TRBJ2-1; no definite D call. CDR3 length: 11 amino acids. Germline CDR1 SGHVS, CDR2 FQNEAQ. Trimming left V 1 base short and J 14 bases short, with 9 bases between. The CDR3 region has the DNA TGTGCCAGCAGCTTAGAGCCTAGAAAGTTCTTC. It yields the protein CASSLEPRKFF.

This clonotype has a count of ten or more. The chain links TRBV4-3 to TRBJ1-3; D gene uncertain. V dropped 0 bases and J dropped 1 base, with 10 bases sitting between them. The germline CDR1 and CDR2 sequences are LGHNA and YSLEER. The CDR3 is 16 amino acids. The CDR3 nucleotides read TGCGCCAGCAGCCAAGATTGGTGGGGTTCTGGAAACACCATATATTTT. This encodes CASSQDWWGSGNTIYF.